This entry lists 23 T cell receptor beta chains sequenced from one sample in a study of radiotherapy plus CTLA-4 blockade in lung cancer. Profiled with immunoSEQ multiplex PCR; TCRdb holds only in-frame clones, not every one. The table lists tens of thousands of clones, around 81% of them singletons, with over 20% in the top ten. This material consisted of peripheral blood, taken from a patient treated with radiotherapy plus ipilimumab. The receptors here all came from a human donor with non-small cell lung cancer whose response to radiotherapy plus ipilimumab could not be evaluated. Some clones in this sample may be carry-over from other donors' samples.

Comments on this clone: The junction and the germline gene differ at one end; a read error may be behind it. The genes are TRBV7-7 and TRBJ2-5; TRBD2 aligns across 7 bases. CDR3 length: 16 residues. Germline V gives CDR1 SSHAT, CDR2 FNYEAQ (reference sequence). In DNA form, the CDR3 reads TGTGCTAGCAGCAAGATGGGGAGGGGCGGGCAAGAGACCCAGTACTTC. Its protein is CASSKMGRGGQETQYF.

The chain has TRBV2 and TRBJ1-2, with 7 bases matching TRBD1. There are 16 residues in the CDR3. Per the germline V gene, CDR1 is SNHLY and CDR2 is FYNNEI. Unmatched junction bases numbered 12, after V lost 0 bases and J lost 8 bases. Here the CDR3 DNA reads TGTGCCAGCAGTGAAGCGCCAGGACAGGTCCCCCGGGGCTACACCTTC. Translation: CASSEAPGQVPRGYTF.

The genes are TRBV11-2 and TRBJ2-3; 8 bases are shared with TRBD2. The V and J ends lost 3 bases and 3 bases, in that order; junction bases with no gene match: 5. Per germline, CDR1 SGHAT and CDR2 FQNNGV. The CDR3 is made up of 15 amino acids. The CDR3 DNA reads TGTGCCAGCAGCTTTCGCGGGGGGATAACAGATACGCAGTATTTT. Translation: CASSFRGGITDTQYF. Full variable domain (outside the CDR3, taken from reference TRBV11-2 and TRBJ2-3): EAGVAQSPRYKIIEKRQSVAFWCNPISGHATLYWYQQILGQGPKLLIQFQNNGVVDDSQLPKDRFSAERLKGVDSTLKIQPAKLEDSAVYLCASSFRGGITDTQYFGPGTRLTVL.

The chain links TRBV6-6 to TRBJ2-7; 9 positions match TRBD1. This CDR3 comprises 14 residues. Looked up from germline, CDR1 is MNHNY and CDR2 is SVGAGI (reference sequence). V lost 5 bases, J lost 3 bases, and 5 bases stayed unmatched. CDR3 in amino acids: CASSPGTGLYEQYF. The CDR3 region has the DNA TGTGCCAGCAGTCCCGGGACAGGGCTCTACGAGCAGTACTTC.

This clone was detected only once. J is TRBJ2-2 and V is TRBV29-1; 7 bases align to TRBD2. Germline V lookup: CDR1 SQVTM, CDR2 ANQGSEA. V lost 4 bases, J lost 2 bases, and 7 bases stayed unmatched. The CDR3 has 15 amino acids. CDR3 amino acids: CSVGGGGSNTGELFF. As DNA, the CDR3 is TGCAGCGTTGGGGGGGGAGGGTCAAACACCGGGGAGCTGTTTTTT.

The gene calls are TRBV28 and TRBJ1-1; maybe TRBD1 (5 bases). CDR1 is MDHEN and CDR2 is SYDVKM in the germline V gene. The CDR3 loop spans 10 amino acids. Trimming took off 11 bases at V and 5 bases at J, with 9 bases between the two ends. CDR3 bases: TGTGCCGCAGGGAGGACTGAAGCTTTCTTT. It translates to CAAGRTEAFF.

The chain links TRBV28 to TRBJ1-5; D ambiguous. From germline, CDR1 is MDHEN and CDR2 SYDVKM. This CDR3 has 15 residues. With 4 bases removed from V and 2 bases from J, the gap between germline ends came to 12 bases. The CDR3 loop is CASSYYTAGNQPQHF. The CDR3 region has the DNA TGTGCCAGCAGTTACTACACGGCGGGCAATCAGCCCCAGCATTTT.

This chain links TRBV9 with TRBJ2-5, with D tentatively TRBD1 (6 bases). This CDR3 has 15 amino acids. V shed 1 base and J shed 7 bases, with 17 bases lying between them. Germline CDR1 and CDR2: SGDLS and YYNGEE. In nucleotides, the CDR3 is TGTGCCAGCAGCGTAAATCAGGGGACGGAAGGGACCCAGTACTTC. Its protein is CASSVNQGTEGTQYF.

This rearrangement joins TRBV5-1 to TRBJ1-3; D is ambiguous. Trimming took off 2 bases at V and 2 bases at J, with 8 bases between the two ends. This CDR3 region has 14 residues. Germline assignment: CDR1 SGHRS and CDR2 YFSETQ. The CDR3 sequence is CASSFTATGNTIYF. In nucleotides, the CDR3 is TGCGCCAGCAGCTTCACCGCGACTGGAAACACCATATATTTT.

About this clone: This likely reflects a read error, since a far larger clone is one base away. Distinct nucleotide sequences in the sample also encode this CDR3. The CDR3 DNA reads as TGTGCCAGCAGCTTGGAGGGGCGCGACGGGGAGCTGTTTTTT. This encodes CASSLEGRDGELFF. The chain links TRBV5-4 to TRBJ2-2; perhaps TRBD1 as D (5 bases). V was clipped by 0 bases and J by 7 bases, with 10 bases between them. Germline V lookup: CDR1 SGHNT, CDR2 YYREEE (reference sequence). This CDR3 comprises 14 residues.

This sequence joins TRBV4-3 and TRBJ1-2; possibly TRBD1 for D (6 bases). The CDR3 runs to 15 residues. Trimming cost V 2 bases and J 9 bases, with 19 bases left between them. Per the germline V gene, CDR1 is LGHNA and CDR2 is YSLEER. In DNA form, the CDR3 reads TGCGCCAGCAGCCAATGGACAGAGAGCTCTTCGAGCTACACCTTC. It yields the protein CASSQWTESSSSYTF.

The chain couples TRBV6-6 to TRBJ2-5, with 7 bases that match TRBD1. J gave up 5 bases and V 4 bases, and 10 bases lay outside the gene matches. From germline, CDR1 is MNHNY and CDR2 SVGAGI (reference sequence). There are 15 residues in the CDR3. CDR3 amino acids: CASSLPGGGAETQYF. As DNA, the CDR3 is TGTGCCAGCAGTTTACCAGGGGGTGGGGCTGAGACCCAGTACTTC.

The chain couples TRBV4-1 to TRBJ2-2; 7 nucleotides line up with TRBD1. Germline V gene lookup returns CDR1 MGHRA and CDR2 YSYEKL. The CDR3 length is 16 residues. The junction had 5 bases not matched to a gene; V was cut back by 0 bases and J by 4 bases. CDR3 amino acids: CASSQDDRVGTGELFF. DNA for the CDR3: TGCGCCAGCAGCCAAGATGACAGGGTAGGCACCGGGGAGCTGTTTTTT.

V and J are TRBV5-4 and TRBJ1-2; a possible D gene is TRBD1 (5 bases). Looked up from germline, CDR1 is SGHNT and CDR2 is YYREEE (reference sequence). Trimming removed 3 bases at V and 6 bases at J, with 12 bases between. The CDR3 contains 13 residues. Written as DNA, the CDR3 is TGTGCCAGCAGCTCTCAGGGTTGGGATGGCTACACCTTC. Protein sequence: CASSSQGWDGYTF.

The V gene is TRBV7-3, the J gene TRBJ2-5; tentative D call: TRBD2 (6 bases). In germline, CDR1 is SGHTA, CDR2 FQGTGA. With 2 bases removed from V and 5 bases from J, the gap between germline ends came to 12 bases. This CDR3 is 14 amino acids long. CDR3 in amino acids: CASSLAAGGETQYF. CDR3 nucleotides: TGTGCCAGCAGCTTAGCGGCTGGGGGGGAGACCCAGTACTTC.

The chain is built from TRBV18 and TRBJ2-7, with TRBD2 matching 7 bases. CDR1 and CDR2 from the germline V gene are KGHSH and LQKENI. After removal of 0 bases from V and 4 bases from J, the junction contained 9 bases not matched to a gene. The CDR3 has 16 amino acids. The CDR3 nucleotides read TGTGCCAGCTCACCACCGGGAGGGTCCCTAGGGTACGAGCAGTACTTC. Its protein is CASSPPGGSLGYEQYF.

The table lists this clone with many counts. The V call is TRBV5-6, the J call TRBJ1-1; D is perhaps TRBD1 (6 bases). Trimming took off 2 bases at V and 10 bases at J, with 12 bases between the two ends. This CDR3 region has 12 residues. Germline V CDR1 and CDR2: SGHDT, YYEEEE. CDR3 in DNA: TGTGCCAGCAGCTTACAGGGTAGATTAGCTTTCTTT. Amino acids: CASSLQGRLAFF.

This clone was seen just once. DNA of the CDR3: TGCGCCAGCAGCCCTCTCAGCGGGGGGGCGGAGACCCAGTACTTC. The encoded protein is CASSPLSGGAETQYF. V is TRBV5-1 and J is TRBJ2-5; the match to TRBD2 covers 10 bases. This CDR3 is 15 amino acids long. The germline V gene has CDR1 SGHRS and CDR2 YFSETQ. The V segment lost 4 bases and the J segment 5 bases; nucleotides outside the gene matches: 8.

DNA of the CDR3: TGTGCCAGTAGCCAAAGGTCTCGGGGAGATGGCTACACCTTC. Residues: CASSQRSRGDGYTF. The chain recombines TRBV19 with TRBJ1-2; D remains unclear. Trimming stripped 6 bases from V and 6 bases from J, with 17 bases between. Germline CDR1 LNHDA, CDR2 SQIVND (reference sequence). This CDR3 comprises 14 residues.

This chain joins TRBV30 and TRBJ2-5, with D hard to call. The CDR3 spans 12 residues. V was trimmed by 0 bases and J by 2 bases, leaving 4 bases between them. Germline loops: CDR1 GTSNPN, CDR2 SVGIG (reference sequence). DNA of the CDR3: TGTGCCTGGAGTGTACAGCAAGAGACCCAGTACTTC. Translating gives CAWSVQQETQYF.

V is TRBV6-6 and J is TRBJ1-3; D call uncertain. With 6 bases removed from V and 0 bases from J, the gap between germline ends came to 12 bases. CDR1 is MNHNY, CDR2 SVGAGI, per germline (reference sequence). The CDR3 loop spans 15 amino acids. DNA for the CDR3: TGTGCCAGCAGGGAGGCGGGATCCTCTGGAAACACCATATATTTT. This encodes CASREAGSSGNTIYF.

This rearrangement joins TRBV4-1 to TRBJ2-4; 8 bases align to TRBD2. The CDR3 length is 16 residues. J lost 7 bases, V lost 3 bases, and 11 bases had no gene match. Germline CDR1 reads MGHRA; CDR2 reads YSYEKL. CDR3 bases: TGCGCCAGCAGCCAGCGGCGGGGGGATCTCAAGAACATTCAGTACTTC. Protein sequence: CASSQRRGDLKNIQYF.

This clone occurred once. This chain connects TRBV7-6 to TRBJ2-5, with 14 bases matching TRBD2. Germline CDR1 and CDR2: SGHVS and FNYEAQ. The junction had 9 bases not matched to a gene; V was cut back by 3 bases and J by 0 bases. This CDR3 is built from 19 residues. Here the CDR3 DNA reads TGTGCCAGCAGCTTCAGGGGGCCGGGACTAGCGGGGGACCAAGAGACCCAGTACTTC. It specifies CASSFRGPGLAGDQETQYF.